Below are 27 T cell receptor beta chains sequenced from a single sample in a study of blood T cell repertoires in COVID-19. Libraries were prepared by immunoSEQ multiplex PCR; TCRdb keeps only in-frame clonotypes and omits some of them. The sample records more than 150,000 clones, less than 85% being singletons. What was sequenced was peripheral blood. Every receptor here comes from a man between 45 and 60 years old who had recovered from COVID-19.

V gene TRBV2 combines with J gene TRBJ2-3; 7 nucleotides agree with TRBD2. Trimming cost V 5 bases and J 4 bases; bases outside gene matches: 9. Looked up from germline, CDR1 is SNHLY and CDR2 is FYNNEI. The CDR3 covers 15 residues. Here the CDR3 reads CASSPRGVDADTQYF. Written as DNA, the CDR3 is TGTGCCAGCAGTCCCCGGGGGGTTGACGCAGATACGCAGTATTTT.

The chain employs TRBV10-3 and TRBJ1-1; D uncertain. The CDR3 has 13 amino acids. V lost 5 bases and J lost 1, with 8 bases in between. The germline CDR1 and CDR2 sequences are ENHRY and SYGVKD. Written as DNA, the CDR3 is TGTGCCATCAGTCGTTCAGAGAACACTGAAGCTTTCTTT. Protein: CAISRSENTEAFF.

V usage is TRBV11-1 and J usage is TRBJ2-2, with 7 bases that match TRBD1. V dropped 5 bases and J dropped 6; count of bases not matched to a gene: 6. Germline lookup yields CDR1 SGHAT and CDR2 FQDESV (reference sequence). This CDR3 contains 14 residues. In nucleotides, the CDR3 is TGTGCCAGCAGCAGGCCGACAGGGCCCGGGGAGCTGTTTTTT. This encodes CASSRPTGPGELFF.

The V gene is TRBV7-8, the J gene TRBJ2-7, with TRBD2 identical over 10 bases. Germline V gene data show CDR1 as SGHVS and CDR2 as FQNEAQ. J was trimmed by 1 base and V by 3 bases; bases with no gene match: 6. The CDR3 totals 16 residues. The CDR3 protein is CASSLALAGPSYEQYF. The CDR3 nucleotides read TGTGCCAGCAGCTTGGCACTAGCGGGGCCGTCCTACGAGCAGTACTTC. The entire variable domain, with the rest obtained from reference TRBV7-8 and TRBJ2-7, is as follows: GAGVSQSPRYKVAKRGQDVALRCDPISGHVSLFWYQQALGQGPEFLTYFQNEAQLDKSGLPSDRFFAERPEGSVSTLKIQRTQQEDSAVYLCASSLALAGPSYEQYFGPGTRLTVT.

CDR3 sequence (DNA): TGCAGCGTTAGGGAGGGACTGCGCACAGATACGCAGTATTTT. Translated: CSVREGLRTDTQYF. The rearrangement links TRBV29-1 to TRBJ2-3, with TRBD2 identical over 7 bases. Germline CDR1 reads SQVTM; CDR2 reads ANQGSEA. The CDR3 runs to 14 residues. Trimming removed 5 bases from V and 1 base from J; junction bases left unmatched: 6.

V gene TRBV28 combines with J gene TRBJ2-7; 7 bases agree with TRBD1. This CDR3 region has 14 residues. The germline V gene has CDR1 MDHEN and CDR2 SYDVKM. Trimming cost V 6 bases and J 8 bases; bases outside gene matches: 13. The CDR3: CASSQDRELLQQYF. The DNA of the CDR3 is TGTGCCAGCAGCCAAGACAGGGAACTTCTGCAGCAGTACTTC.

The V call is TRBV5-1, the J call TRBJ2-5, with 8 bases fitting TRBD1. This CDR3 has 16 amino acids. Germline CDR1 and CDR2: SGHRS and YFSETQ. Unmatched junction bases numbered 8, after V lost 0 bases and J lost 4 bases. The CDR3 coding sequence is TGCGCCAGCAGCTTGGCCCCTCAGGGGGCTGGAGAGACCCAGTACTTC. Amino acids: CASSLAPQGAGETQYF.

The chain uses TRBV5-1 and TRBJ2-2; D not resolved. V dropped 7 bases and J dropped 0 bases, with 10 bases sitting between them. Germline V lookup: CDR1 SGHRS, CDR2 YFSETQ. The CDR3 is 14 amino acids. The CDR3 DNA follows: TGCGCCAGCCTCCCACAGCCGAACACCGGGGAGCTGTTTTTT. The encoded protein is CASLPQPNTGELFF.

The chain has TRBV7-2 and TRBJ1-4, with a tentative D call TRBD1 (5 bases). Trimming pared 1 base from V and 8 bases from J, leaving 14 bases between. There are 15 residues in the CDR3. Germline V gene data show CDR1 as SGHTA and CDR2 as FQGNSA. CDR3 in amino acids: CASSLEETGGEKLFF. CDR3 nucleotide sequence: TGTGCCAGCAGCTTAGAGGAGACGGGGGGAGAAAAACTGTTTTTT.

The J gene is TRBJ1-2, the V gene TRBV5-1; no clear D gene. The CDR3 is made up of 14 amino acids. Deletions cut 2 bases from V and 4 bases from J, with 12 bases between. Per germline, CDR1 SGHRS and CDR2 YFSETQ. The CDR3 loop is CASSFNPGPYGYTF. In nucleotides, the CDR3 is TGCGCCAGCAGCTTTAACCCTGGCCCCTATGGCTACACCTTC.

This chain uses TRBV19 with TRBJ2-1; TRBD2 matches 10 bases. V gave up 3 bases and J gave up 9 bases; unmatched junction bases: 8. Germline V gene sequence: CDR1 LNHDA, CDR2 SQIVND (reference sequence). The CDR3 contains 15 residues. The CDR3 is CASSIRSGREREQFF. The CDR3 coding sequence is TGTGCCAGTAGTATTAGGAGCGGGAGGGAGCGTGAGCAGTTCTTC.

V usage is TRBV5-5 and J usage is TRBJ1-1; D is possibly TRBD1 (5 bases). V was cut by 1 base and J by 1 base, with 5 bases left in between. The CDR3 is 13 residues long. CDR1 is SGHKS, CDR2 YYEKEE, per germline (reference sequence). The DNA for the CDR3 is TGTGCCAGCAGCTTGACAGGGAACACTGAAGCTTTCTTT. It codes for CASSLTGNTEAFF.

In nucleotides, the CDR3 is TGTGCCAGCAGAGGTTCGTATCAGGGCTACGAGCAGTACTTC. Encoded protein: CASRGSYQGYEQYF. The rearrangement uses TRBV2 and TRBJ2-7, with D possibly matching TRBD1 (5 bases). Germline values: CDR1 SNHLY, CDR2 FYNNEI. V was cut by 6 bases and J by 3 bases, with 15 bases left in between. The CDR3 loop spans 14 amino acids.

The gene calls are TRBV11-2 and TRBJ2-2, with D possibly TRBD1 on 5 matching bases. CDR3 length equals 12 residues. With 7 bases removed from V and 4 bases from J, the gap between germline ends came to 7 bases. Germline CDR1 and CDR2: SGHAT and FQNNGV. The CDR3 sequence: CASMGRTGELFF. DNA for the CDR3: TGTGCCAGCATGGGGCGCACCGGGGAGCTGTTTTTT.

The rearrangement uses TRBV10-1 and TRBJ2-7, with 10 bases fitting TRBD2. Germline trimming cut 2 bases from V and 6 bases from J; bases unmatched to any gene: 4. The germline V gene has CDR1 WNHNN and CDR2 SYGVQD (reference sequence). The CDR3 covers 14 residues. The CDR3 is CASSEASGRPEQYF. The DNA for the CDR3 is TGCGCCAGCAGTGAGGCTAGCGGGAGACCCGAGCAGTACTTC.

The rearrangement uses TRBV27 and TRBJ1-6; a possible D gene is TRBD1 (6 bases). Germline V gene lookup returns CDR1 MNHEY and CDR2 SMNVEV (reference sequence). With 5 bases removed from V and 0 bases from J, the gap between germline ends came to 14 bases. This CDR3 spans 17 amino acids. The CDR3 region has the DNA TGTGCCAGCAGTACGACAGGCCCGAGCTCCTATAATTCACCCCTCCACTTT. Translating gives CASSTTGPSSYNSPLHF.

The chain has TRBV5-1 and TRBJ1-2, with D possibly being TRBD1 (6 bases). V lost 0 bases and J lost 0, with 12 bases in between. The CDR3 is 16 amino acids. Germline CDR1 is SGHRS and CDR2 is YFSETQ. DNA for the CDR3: TGCGCCAGCAGCTTGGAGGCAGGGGCCACTAACTATGGCTACACCTTC. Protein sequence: CASSLEAGATNYGYTF.

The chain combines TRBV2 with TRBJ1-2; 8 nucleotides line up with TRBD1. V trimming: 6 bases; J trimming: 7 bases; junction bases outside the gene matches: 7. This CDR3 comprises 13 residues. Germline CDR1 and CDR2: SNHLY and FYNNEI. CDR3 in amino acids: CASRTTGAGGYTF. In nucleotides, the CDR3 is TGTGCCAGCAGAACGACAGGGGCCGGTGGCTACACCTTC.

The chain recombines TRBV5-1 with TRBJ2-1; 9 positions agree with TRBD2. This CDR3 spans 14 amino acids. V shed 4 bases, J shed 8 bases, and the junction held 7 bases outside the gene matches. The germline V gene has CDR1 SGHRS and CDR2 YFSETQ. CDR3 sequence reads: CASSVGTSIDEQFF. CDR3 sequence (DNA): TGCGCCAGCAGCGTCGGGACTAGCATCGATGAGCAGTTCTTC.

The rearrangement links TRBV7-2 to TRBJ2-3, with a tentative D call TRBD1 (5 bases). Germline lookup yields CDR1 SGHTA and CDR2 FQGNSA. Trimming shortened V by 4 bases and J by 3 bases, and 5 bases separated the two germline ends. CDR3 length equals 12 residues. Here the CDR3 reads CASSYRTDTQYF. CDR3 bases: TGTGCCAGCAGCTACAGGACAGATACGCAGTATTTT.

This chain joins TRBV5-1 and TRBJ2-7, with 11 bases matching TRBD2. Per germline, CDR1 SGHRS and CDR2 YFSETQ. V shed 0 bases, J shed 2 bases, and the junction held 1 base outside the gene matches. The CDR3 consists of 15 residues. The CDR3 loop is CASSLDSGRAYEQYF. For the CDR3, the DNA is TGCGCCAGCAGCTTGGATAGCGGGAGGGCCTACGAGCAGTACTTC.

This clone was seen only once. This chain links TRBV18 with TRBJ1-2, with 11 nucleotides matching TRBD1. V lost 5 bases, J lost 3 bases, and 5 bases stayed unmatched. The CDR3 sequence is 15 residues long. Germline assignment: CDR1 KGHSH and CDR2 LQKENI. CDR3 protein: CASSDRTGGDYGYTF. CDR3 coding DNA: TGTGCCAGCTCAGACAGGACAGGGGGCGACTATGGCTACACCTTC.

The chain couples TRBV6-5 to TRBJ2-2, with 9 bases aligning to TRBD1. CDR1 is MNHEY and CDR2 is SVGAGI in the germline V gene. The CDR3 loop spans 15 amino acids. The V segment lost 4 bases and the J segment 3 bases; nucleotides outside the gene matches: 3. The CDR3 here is CASSLQGADTGELFF. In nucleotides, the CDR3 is TGTGCCAGCAGTTTACAGGGGGCTGACACCGGGGAGCTGTTTTTT.

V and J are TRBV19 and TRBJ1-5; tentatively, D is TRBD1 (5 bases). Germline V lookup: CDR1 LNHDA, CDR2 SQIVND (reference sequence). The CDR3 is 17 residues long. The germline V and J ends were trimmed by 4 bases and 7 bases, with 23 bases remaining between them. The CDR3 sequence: CASSRSSRGVQGQPQHF. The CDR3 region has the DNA TGTGCCAGTAGTAGGTCCTCTCGCGGAGTGCAGGGACAGCCCCAGCATTTT.

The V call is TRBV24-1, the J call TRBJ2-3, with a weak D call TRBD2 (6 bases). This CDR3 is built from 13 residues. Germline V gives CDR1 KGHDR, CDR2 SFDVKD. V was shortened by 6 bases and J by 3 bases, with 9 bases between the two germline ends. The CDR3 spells CATSRLGTDTQYF. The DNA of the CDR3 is TGTGCCACCAGTCGACTAGGTACAGATACGCAGTATTTT.

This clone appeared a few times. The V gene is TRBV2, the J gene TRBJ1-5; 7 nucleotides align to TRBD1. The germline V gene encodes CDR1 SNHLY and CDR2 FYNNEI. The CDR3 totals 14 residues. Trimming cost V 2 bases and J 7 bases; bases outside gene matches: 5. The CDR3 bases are TGTGCCAGCAGTGAATGGACAGGTGGACAGCCCCAGCATTTT. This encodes CASSEWTGGQPQHF.

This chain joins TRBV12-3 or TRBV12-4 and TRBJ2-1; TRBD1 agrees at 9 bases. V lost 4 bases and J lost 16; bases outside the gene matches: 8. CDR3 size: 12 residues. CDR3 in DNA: TGTGCCAGCAGTTCCGGACAGGGGCCGATTTTCTTC. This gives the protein CASSSGQGPIFF.